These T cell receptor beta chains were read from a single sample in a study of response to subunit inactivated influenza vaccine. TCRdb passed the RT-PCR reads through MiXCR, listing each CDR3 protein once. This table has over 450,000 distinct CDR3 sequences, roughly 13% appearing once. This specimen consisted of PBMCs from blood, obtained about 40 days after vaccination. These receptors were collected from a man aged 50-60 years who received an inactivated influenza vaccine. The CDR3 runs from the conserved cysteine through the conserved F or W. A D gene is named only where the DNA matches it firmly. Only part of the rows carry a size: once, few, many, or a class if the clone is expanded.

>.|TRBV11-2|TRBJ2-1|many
TGTGCCAGCTCACCAGGACCCTACAATGAGCAGTTCTTC
CASSPGPYNEQFF
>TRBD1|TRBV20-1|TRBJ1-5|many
TGCAGTGCCCGGACAGGGAATCAGCCCCAGCATTTT
CSARTGNQPQHF
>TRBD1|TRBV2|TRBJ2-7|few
TGTGCCAGCAGTGTTGTGGACAGGGGTTTTAGCTCCTACGAGCAGTACTTC
CASSVVDRGFSSYEQYF
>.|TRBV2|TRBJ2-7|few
TGTGCCAGCAGTGAGTCTAGTGGATCCTACGAGCAGTACTTC
CASSESSGSYEQYF
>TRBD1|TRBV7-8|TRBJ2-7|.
TGTGCCAGCAGCCCCCACAGGGGGCCCACCTACGAGCAGTACTTC
CASSPHRGPTYEQYF
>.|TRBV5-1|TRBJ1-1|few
TGCGCCAGCAGCTTGTGGGGGGAGGGCACTGAAGCTTTCTTT
CASSLWGEGTEAFF
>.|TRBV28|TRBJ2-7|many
TGTGCCAGCAGTTTCGGGCCCAACGGCCAAACCTACGAGCAGTACTTC
CASSFGPNGQTYEQYF
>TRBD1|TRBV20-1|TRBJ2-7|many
TGCAGTGCTCGGGACAGTTTGGCAGCCTACGAGCAGTACTTC
CSARDSLAAYEQYF
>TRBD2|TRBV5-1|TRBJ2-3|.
TGCGCCAGCAGCTTGGAGGGTCTAGCGGGAGGCCGCACAGATACGCAGTATTTT
CASSLEGLAGGRTDTQYF
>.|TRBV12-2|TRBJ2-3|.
TGTGCAGGTCGCAGAAAAGCGGGGAACACAGATACGCAGTATTTT
CAGRRKAGNTDTQYF
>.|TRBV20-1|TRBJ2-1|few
TGCAGTGCTAGGAATTCCGAGAAGAACAATGAGCAGTTCTTC
CSARNSEKNNEQFF
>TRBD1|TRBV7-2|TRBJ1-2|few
TGTGCCAGCAGCTTCAACAGGGGGCGCGGGGGCTACACCTTC
CASSFNRGRGGYTF
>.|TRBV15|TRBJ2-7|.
TGTGCCACCAGCAGAGATGAACGCCCTTCCTACGAGCAGTACTTC
CATSRDERPSYEQYF
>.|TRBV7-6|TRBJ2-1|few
TGTGCCAGCAGCTTAGAATCCTCCAGGGCCAGTAATGAGCAGTTCTTC
CASSLESSRASNEQFF
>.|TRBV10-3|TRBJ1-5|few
TGTGCCATCAGTGAGTCGGGCCATGCGGGGCAGCCCCAGCATTTT
CAISESGHAGQPQHF
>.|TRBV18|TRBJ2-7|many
TGTGCCAGCTCACCTACCCAGGGGTACGAGCAGTACTTC
CASSPTQGYEQYF
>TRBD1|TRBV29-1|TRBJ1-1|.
TGCAGCGTTAGAGGGACAGGGGTGTACGCTGAAGCTTTCTTT
CSVRGTGVYAEAFF
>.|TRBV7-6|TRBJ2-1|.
TGTGCCAGCAGCTTTGAGGGGCCCGAGCAGTTCTTC
CASSFEGPEQFF
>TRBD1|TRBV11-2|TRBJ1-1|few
TGTGCCAGCAGCGCTATTGGACAGGGGGCTCTCTACACTGAAGCTTTCTTT
CASSAIGQGALYTEAFF
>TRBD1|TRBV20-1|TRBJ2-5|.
TGCAGTGCTAGAGAAACAACAGGGGAAGAGACCCAGTACTTC
CSARETTGEETQYF
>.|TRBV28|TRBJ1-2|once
TGTGTCAGCAGTAACGCACGCTATGGCTACACCTTC
CVSSNARYGYTF
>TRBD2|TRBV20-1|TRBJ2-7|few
TGCAGTGCTAGAGATGAGGGGACTAGTAACTACGAGCAGTACTTC
CSARDEGTSNYEQYF
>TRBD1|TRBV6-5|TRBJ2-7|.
TGTGCCAGCAGTTCGGGACAGAAAGGCTACGAGCAGTACTTC
CASSSGQKGYEQYF
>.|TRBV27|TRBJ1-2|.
TGTGCCAGCAGTTTTTTCGGCACAGGGTCGAATGGCTACACCTTC
CASSFFGTGSNGYTF
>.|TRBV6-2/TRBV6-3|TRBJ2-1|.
TGTGCCAGCAGTGCTGGGGTTGAGCAGTTCTTC
CASSAGVEQFF
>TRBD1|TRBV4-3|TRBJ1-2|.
TGCGCCAGCAGCCAAGTTGAGGACAGGGGTGGCTACACCTTC
CASSQVEDRGGYTF
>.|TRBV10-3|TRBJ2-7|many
TGTGCCATCAGGGACACCTCCTACGAGCAGTACTTC
CAIRDTSYEQYF
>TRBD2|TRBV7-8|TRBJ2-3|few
TGTGCCAGCACCAATCGGTGGGCGGGAGGCCCAGATACGCAGTATTTT
CASTNRWAGGPDTQYF
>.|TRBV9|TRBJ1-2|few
TGTGCCAGCAGGGGCCCCTCAGGGGTGCGCGGCTACACCTTC
CASRGPSGVRGYTF